One sample yielded the 23 T cell receptor beta chains listed below, sequenced in a study of human T cells and chemical hapten exposure. Time point in this sample: healthy volunteer bleed at 6 weeks. Total RNA extraction was carried out from unfractionated whole blood. TCRdb called the RACE reads again in MiXCR, with one record for every CDR3 protein. The sample contains 65,000 to 95,000 distinct CDR3 sequences, 8.6% of which appear only once. Sample: whole blood. The source is a female donor in good health. Some clones in this sample may be carry-over from other donors' samples.

This chain joins TRBV29-1 and TRBJ2-1; 12 bases are a match to TRBD2. V lost 3 bases and J lost 5; bases outside the gene matches: 11. The CDR3 has 17 amino acids. The germline gives CDR1 SQVTM, CDR2 ANQGSEA. The CDR3 DNA sequence: TGCAGCGTTGAGGGTCTAGCGGGGGGGCCGGGTGACAATGAGCAGTTCTTC. The encoded protein is CSVEGLAGGPGDNEQFF.

The CDR3 is CASLPTRGYEQYF. CDR3 nucleotide sequence: TGTGCCAGCCTTCCGACTCGGGGTTACGAGCAGTACTTC. The genes are TRBV2 and TRBJ2-7; TRBD2 is a possible D gene (5 bases). The CDR3 runs 13 residues. The V and J ends lost 8 bases and 4 bases respectively, with 15 bases between them. CDR1 SNHLY and CDR2 FYNNEI come from the germline V gene.

In this sample, this clonotype turned up many times. The chain uses TRBV14 and TRBJ2-3; 8 nucleotides line up with TRBD1. The CDR3 runs to 18 residues. V was clipped by 4 bases and J by 2 bases; unmatched bases: 14. Per the germline V gene, CDR1 is SGHDN and CDR2 is FVKESK. The CDR3 is CASSPKFLDRASTDTQYF. As DNA, the CDR3 is TGTGCCAGCAGCCCCAAGTTTTTGGACAGGGCGTCCACAGATACGCAGTATTTT.

In the case of this clonotype: Its ends do not fully match the called genes, so a read error is possible. The gene calls are TRBV15 and TRBJ1-3; no clear D. Germline assignment: CDR1 LNHNV and CDR2 YYDKDF (reference sequence). This CDR3 has 16 residues. Written as DNA, the CDR3 is TGTGCCATCAGCAGAGATCGCGCGGACTCTGGAAACACCATATATTTT. Translation: CAISRDRADSGNTIYF. Combining the CDR3 with reference TRBV15 and TRBJ1-3 gives the whole variable domain DAMVIQNPRYQVTQFGKPVTLSCSQTLNHNVMYWYQQKSSQAPKLLFHYYDKDFNNEADTPDNFQSRRPNTSFCFLDIRSPGLGDTAMYLCAISRDRADSGNTIYFGEGSWLTVV.

This clonotype was seen only once. A much larger clone is a single base away; this may be a read error. The gene calls are TRBV12-3 or TRBV12-4 and TRBJ1-1; 10 nucleotides agree with TRBD1. This CDR3 is 13 amino acids long. The junction had 11 bases not matched to a gene; V was cut back by 6 bases and J by 13 bases. Here the CDR3 reads CASSPGQGEMGFF. DNA of the CDR3: TGTGCCAGCAGCCCAGGACAGGGGGAAATGGGTTTCTTT.

This clonotype came up many times. The chain recombines TRBV11-2 with TRBJ1-1; 7 bases are shared with TRBD1. V lost 6 bases and J lost 0; bases outside the gene matches: 4. Looked up from germline, CDR1 is SGHAT and CDR2 is FQNNGV. The CDR3 length is 14 residues. The CDR3, as DNA: TGTGCCAGCAGAGCGACAGGGATGAACACTGAAGCTTTCTTT. Its protein product is CASRATGMNTEAFF. The whole variable domain, filled in from reference TRBV11-2 and TRBJ1-1, reads EAGVAQSPRYKIIEKRQSVAFWCNPISGHATLYWYQQILGQGPKLLIQFQNNGVVDDSQLPKDRFSAERLKGVDSTLKIQPAKLEDSAVYLCASRATGMNTEAFFGQGTRLTVV.

With regard to this clonotype: Since the CDR3 does not end with the conserved phenylalanine or tryptophan, this likely comes from a read error. The chain employs TRBV4-1 and TRBJ1-2, with TRBD1 as a possible D gene (5 bases). Trimming pared 1 base from V and 6 bases from J, leaving 15 bases between. The CDR3 totals 15 residues. The germline V gene has CDR1 MGHRA and CDR2 YSYEKL. CDR3 nucleotide sequence: TGCGCCAGCAGCCAAGCGACGGGGCGAAAAGATGGCTACACCTTG. Protein sequence: CASSQATGRKDGYTL.

A remark on this clonotype: A single base separates this from a much larger clone, so it may be a read error. The chain employs TRBV3-1 and TRBJ1-2; D gene ambiguous. The CDR3 spans 11 residues. CDR1 is LGHDT and CDR2 is YNNKEL in the germline V gene (reference sequence). This CDR3 reads CVSSHRQAYTF. As DNA, the CDR3 is TGTGTCAGCAGCCATCGGCAGGCCTACACCTTC.

This clonotype was recorded many times. The chain uses TRBV5-1 and TRBJ2-1; 7 nucleotides agree with TRBD1. After removal of 4 bases from V and 0 bases from J, the junction contained 7 bases not matched to a gene. The length of the CDR3 is 16 residues. Looked up from germline, CDR1 is SGHRS and CDR2 is YFSETQ. DNA for the CDR3: TGCGCCAGCAGCCCGGCAGGACAGGTCTCCTACAATGAGCAGTTCTTC. Translated: CASSPAGQVSYNEQFF.

This clonotype has at least ten counts. This chain uses TRBV12-3 or TRBV12-4 with TRBJ1-1, with 10 positions matching TRBD1. The CDR3 contains 14 residues. Germline trimming cut 5 bases from V and 5 bases from J; bases unmatched to any gene: 5. CDR3 DNA sequence: TGTGCCAGCAGTGACAGGGGGCGGAAAACTGAAGCTTTCTTT. Translated, it gives CASSDRGRKTEAFF.

The rearrangement links TRBV6-1 to TRBJ2-3, with a tentative D call TRBD2 (5 bases). V lost 6 bases to trimming and J lost 6 bases, with 13 bases between them. The CDR3 totals 13 residues. Germline V gives CDR1 MNHNS, CDR2 SASEGT. CDR3 sequence (DNA): TGTGCCAGCAGCCTACGCGGGCTGGATACGCAGTATTTT. It encodes CASSLRGLDTQYF.

Ten or more counts support this clonotype. V gene TRBV3-1 combines with J gene TRBJ2-7; TRBD1 aligns across 7 bases. V was pared by 1 base and J by 2 bases, with 14 bases of the junction left unmatched. Germline loops: CDR1 LGHDT, CDR2 YNNKEL (reference sequence). The CDR3 has 18 residues. This CDR3 reads CASSQGRVRTGPTYEQYF. CDR3 coding DNA: TGTGCCAGCAGCCAAGGTCGTGTTCGGACAGGTCCGACCTACGAGCAGTACTTC.

This clonotype has ten or more counts. This rearrangement joins TRBV6-5 to TRBJ1-6, with 9 positions matching TRBD1. Germline trimming cut 2 bases from V and 6 bases from J; bases unmatched to any gene: 5. CDR3 length: 16 amino acids. Germline CDR1 reads MNHEY; CDR2 reads SVGAGI. The CDR3 loop reads CASSYAPGQGNSPLHF. The CDR3 DNA reads as TGTGCCAGCAGTTACGCCCCGGGACAGGGTAATTCACCCCTCCACTTT.

V usage is TRBV7-3 and J usage is TRBJ2-1; tentatively, D is TRBD1 (6 bases). The CDR3 sequence is 13 residues long. The V end was cut by 5 bases, the J end by 8 bases, with 13 bases between. Germline values: CDR1 SGHTA, CDR2 FQGTGA. The CDR3 DNA reads as TGTGCCAGCAGCGTCGGACAGTGCGATGAGCAGTTCTTC. It specifies CASSVGQCDEQFF.

This sequence joins TRBV10-3 and TRBJ1-1; maybe TRBD1 (5 bases). The V end was cut by 1 base, the J end by 7 bases, with 16 bases between. The CDR3 has 15 residues. Germline CDR1 and CDR2: ENHRY and SYGVKD. The CDR3 loop reads CAISELGFGTGEAFF. CDR3 DNA sequence: TGTGCCATCAGTGAGTTGGGTTTCGGAACAGGTGAAGCTTTCTTT.

This clonotype was observed a few times. The chain employs TRBV7-2 and TRBJ2-3; 11 bases are a match to TRBD2. The CDR3 covers 18 residues. The V gene's germline CDR1 is SGHTA and CDR2 FQGNSA. With 2 bases clipped from V and 2 bases from J, the junction kept 9 bases outside the gene matches. DNA for the CDR3: TGTGCCAGCAGCTTATCTCTCTTACTAGCGGGGGACACAGATACGCAGTATTTT. This sequence encodes CASSLSLLLAGDTDTQYF. The full variable domain, rest sourced from reference TRBV7-2 and TRBJ2-3, is GAGVSQSPSNKVTEKGKDVELRCDPISGHTALYWYRQSLGQGLEFLIYFQGNSAPDKSGLPSDRFSAERTGGSVSTLTIQRTQQEDSAVYLCASSLSLLLAGDTDTQYFGPGTRLTVL.

The genes are TRBV7-3 and TRBJ2-7, with 10 positions matching TRBD2. With 5 bases clipped from V and 2 bases from J, the junction kept 3 bases outside the gene matches. The CDR3 loop spans 14 amino acids. The germline V gene encodes CDR1 SGHTA and CDR2 FQGTGA. The CDR3 sequence: CASSTGLAPYEQYF. CDR3 DNA: TGTGCCAGCAGCACGGGACTAGCGCCCTACGAGCAGTACTTC.

This clonotype was recorded at least ten times. The chain links TRBV12-3 or TRBV12-4 to TRBJ1-5; 9 bases are shared with TRBD1. V was pared by 5 bases and J by 3 bases, with 5 bases of the junction left unmatched. The CDR3 loop spans 15 amino acids. The DNA for the CDR3 is TGTGCCAGCAGTCCCGGGACAGGGTACAATCAGCCCCAGCATTTT. It encodes CASSPGTGYNQPQHF.

Many counts were recorded for this clonotype. This chain links TRBV30 with TRBJ1-2, with a tentative D call TRBD1 (5 bases). The germline V and J ends were trimmed by 7 bases and 5 bases, with 20 bases remaining between them. Per the germline V gene, CDR1 is GTSNPN and CDR2 is SVGIG (reference sequence). The CDR3 totals 14 residues. CDR3 nucleotides: TGTGCCTCACTACACTTGACAGATGTATATGGCTACACCTTC. This encodes CASLHLTDVYGYTF.

The V gene is TRBV12-3 or TRBV12-4, the J gene TRBJ2-2, with unresolved D. This CDR3 has 12 amino acids. Trimming stripped 6 bases from V and 3 bases from J, with 5 bases between. Here the CDR3 DNA reads TGTGCCAGCAGCCCCCACACCGGGGAGCTGTTTTTT. Its protein product is CASSPHTGELFF.

This clonotype was counted a few times. This chain joins TRBV27 and TRBJ1-3; TRBD1 might be the D (6 bases). Between the trimmed V and J ends, which lost 3 bases and 8 bases, there was a span of 14 bases. The germline V gene encodes CDR1 MNHEY and CDR2 SMNVEV (reference sequence). The CDR3 runs to 14 residues. This CDR3 reads CASSFGGARDTIYF. The CDR3 coding sequence is TGTGCCAGCAGTTTTGGGGGGGCCAGAGACACCATATATTTT.

This clonotype showed up just a few times. V gene TRBV7-2 combines with J gene TRBJ2-7; D is possibly TRBD1 (5 bases). Trimming took 4 bases from V and 4 from J, leaving 17 bases between them. The CDR3 extends over 15 amino acids. CDR1 SGHTA and CDR2 FQGNSA come from the germline V gene. The CDR3 region has the DNA TGTGCCAGCAGCTCGATACAGGTCAACCTTTACGAGCAGTACTTC. Translated, it gives CASSSIQVNLYEQYF.

This clonotype was recorded at least ten times. The chain combines TRBV7-9 with TRBJ2-3; 16 positions agree with TRBD2. The CDR3 is made up of 17 amino acids. Germline V gives CDR1 SEHNR, CDR2 FQNEAQ (reference sequence). V was pared by 5 bases and J by 10 bases, with 12 bases of the junction left unmatched. The CDR3 bases are TGTGCCAGCAGCCGGGGACTAGCGGGGGGGCTACCCCAATCGCAGTATTTT. Translation gives CASSRGLAGGLPQSQYF.